This TCR beta chain was sequenced in a study of early T cells in non-severe SARS-CoV-2 infection (dated by TCRdb to about 2021). At the level of the whole study: TCR sequencing used bulk RNA from unsorted whole blood, so alpha and beta chains could not be paired. What the study reported, not specific to this receptor: Matching against VDJdb was skewed toward anti-spike CD8 responses, likely underestimated virus-specific expansions, and missed private and CD4 specificities.

Libraries were prepared through 5' RACE. Sequenced using a NextSeq 500. The TCR library protocol attached unique molecular identifiers to individual cDNA molecules to correct for sequencing error and PCR bias. TCR alpha and beta chains were both sequenced, and the abundances of alpha and beta sequences in each sample were closely correlated with each other. The authors' pipeline ran thus. Decombinator V4 was used to perform V gene, J gene and CDR3 annotation of TCR sequences. TCRs were defined as expanded if a significant change between any two time points was detected under a Poisson model with p below 0.0001. TCR abundances were normalised to the total number of TCRs sequenced per sample and were expressed as counts per million. TRAV1-2 paired with TRAJ12, TRAJ20 or TRAJ33 defined MAIT TCRs, while TRAV10 paired with TRAJ18 defined iNKT TCRs. VDJdb, accessed on 1 November 2021, was searched for TCRs annotated for CMV, EBV and SARS-CoV-2, and TCRs annotated for more than one antigen were excluded. The public reads were run again by TCRdb, first through fastp at Q25 and then through MiXCR, and only productive beta chains were kept. Rows merge per CDR3 protein into single entries with the most common DNA and genes. The V and J calls were determined by TCRdb, not by the authors. For this sample the table gives approximately 50,000 distinct CDR3 sequences, of which 6.5% to 9.5% were detected only once. The ten largest clonotypes hold under 6.5% of the sample.

CDR1 MDHEN and CDR2 SYDVKM were looked up in the germline V gene. Trimming costs V 2 bases and J 5 bases, and their ends lie 13 bases apart. Measured from the cysteine to the phenylalanine, the CDR3 is 14 residues long. Of the read, only the CDR3 DNA is kept; its 42 bases are in frame from base 1. This clonotype was seen a handful of times. What this receptor recognizes is not known. The record has no base qualities; no much larger clone is one base away. The study was a case-control design nested within a healthcare worker cohort in London, UK, with weekly nasopharyngeal swab PCR tests and blood sampling. Healthcare workers were enrolled in the week of the UK lockdown, from 23 to 31 March 2020, and were followed every week for up to roughly 16 weeks.

This TCR derives from an adult who was a healthcare worker with PCR-confirmed SARS-CoV-2 infection or an uninfected control (not recorded which). The V and J segments used are TRBV28 and TRBJ2-7; the D gene is tentatively TRBD1 or TRBD2, each matching 6 bases. The sample taken for sequencing was whole blood. The encoded CDR3 is CASSLEWGAHEQYF. The nucleotide sequence reads as follows: TGTGCCAGCAGTTTAGAGTGGGGGGCCCACGAGCAGTACTTC.